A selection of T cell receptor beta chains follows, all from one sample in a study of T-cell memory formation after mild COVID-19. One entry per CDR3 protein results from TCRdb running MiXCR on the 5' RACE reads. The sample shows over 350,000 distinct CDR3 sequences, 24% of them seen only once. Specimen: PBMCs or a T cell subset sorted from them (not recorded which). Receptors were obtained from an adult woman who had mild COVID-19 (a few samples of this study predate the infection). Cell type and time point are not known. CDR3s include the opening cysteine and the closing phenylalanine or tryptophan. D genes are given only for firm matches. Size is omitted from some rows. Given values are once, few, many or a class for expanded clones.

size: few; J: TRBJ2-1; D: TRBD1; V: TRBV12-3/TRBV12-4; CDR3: CASNPGQGAINEQFF; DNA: TGTGCCAGCAACCCGGGACAGGGGGCAATCAATGAGCAGTTCTTC
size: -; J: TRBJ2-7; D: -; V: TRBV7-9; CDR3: CASEEGGEQYF; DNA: TGTGCCAGTGAGGAGGGAGGAGAGCAGTACTTC
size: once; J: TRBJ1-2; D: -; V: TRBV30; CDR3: CAWSRTYGYTF; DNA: TGTGCCTGGAGTCGGACCTATGGCTACACCTTC
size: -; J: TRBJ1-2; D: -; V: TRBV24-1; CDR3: CATSDPGRIRGYTF; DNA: TGTGCCACCAGTGACCCCGGGCGGATCAGGGGCTACACCTTC
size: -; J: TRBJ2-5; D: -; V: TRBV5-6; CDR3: CASSLDPSTQETQYF; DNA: TGTGCCAGCAGCTTGGACCCGAGTACACAAGAGACCCAGTACTTC
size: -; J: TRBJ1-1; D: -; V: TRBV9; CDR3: CASSARQYTEAFF; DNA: TGTGCCAGCAGCGCCCGACAGTACACTGAAGCTTTCTTT
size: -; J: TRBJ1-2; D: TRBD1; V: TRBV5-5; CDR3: CASSLEDSRDRVKDYGYTF; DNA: TGTGCCAGCAGCTTGGAGGACTCCCGGGACAGGGTTAAAGACTATGGCTACACCTTC
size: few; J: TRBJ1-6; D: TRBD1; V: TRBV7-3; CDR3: CASSQRTGNHSPLHF; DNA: TGTGCCAGCAGCCAACGGACAGGGAATCATTCACCCCTCCACTTT
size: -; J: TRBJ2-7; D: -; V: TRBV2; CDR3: CASSESSVTYEQYF; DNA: TGTGCCAGCAGTGAGAGTAGCGTCACCTACGAGCAGTACTTC
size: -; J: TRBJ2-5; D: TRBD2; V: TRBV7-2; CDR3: CASSWNGAGGGQETQYF; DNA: TGTGCCAGCAGCTGGAATGGAGCGGGAGGGGGTCAAGAGACCCAGTACTTC
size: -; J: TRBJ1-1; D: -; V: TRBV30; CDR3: CAWSPGRLVTEAFF; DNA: TGTGCCTGGTCCCCTGGGCGGCTGGTGACTGAAGCTTTCTTT
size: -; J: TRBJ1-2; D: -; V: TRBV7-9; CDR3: CASSLRQRYGYTF; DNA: TGTGCCAGCAGCTTAAGGCAGCGCTATGGCTACACCTTC
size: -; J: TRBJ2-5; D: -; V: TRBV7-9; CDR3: CASSVPPAETQYF; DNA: TGTGCCAGCAGCGTCCCCCCTGCGGAGACCCAGTACTTC
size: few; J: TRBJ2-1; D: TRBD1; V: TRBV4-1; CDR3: CASSQPTGVNNEQFF; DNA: TGCGCCAGCAGCCAACCAACAGGGGTCAACAATGAGCAGTTCTTC
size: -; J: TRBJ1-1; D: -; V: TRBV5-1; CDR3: CASLPGGPRAEAFF; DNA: TGCGCCAGTTTACCTGGGGGCCCCCGGGCTGAAGCTTTCTTT
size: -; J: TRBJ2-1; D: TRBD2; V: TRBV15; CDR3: CATSRRSGGDFDNEQFF; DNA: TGTGCCACCAGCAGGCGCAGCGGGGGGGATTTCGACAATGAGCAGTTCTTC
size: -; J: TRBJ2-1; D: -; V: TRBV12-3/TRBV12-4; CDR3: CASSLARRGPYNEQFF; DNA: TGTGCCAGCAGTTTAGCGCGGCGGGGGCCGTACAATGAGCAGTTCTTC
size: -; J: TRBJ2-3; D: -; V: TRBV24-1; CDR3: CATSDFMGGPDTQYF; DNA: TGTGCCACCAGTGATTTCATGGGGGGTCCAGATACGCAGTATTTT
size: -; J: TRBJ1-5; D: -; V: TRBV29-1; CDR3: CSVSEGNQPQHF; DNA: TGCAGCGTCTCTGAAGGCAATCAGCCCCAGCATTTT
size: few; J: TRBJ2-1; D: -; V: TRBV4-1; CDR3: CASSRTGVDNEQFF; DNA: TGCGCCAGCAGCCGAACGGGGGTGGACAATGAGCAGTTCTTC
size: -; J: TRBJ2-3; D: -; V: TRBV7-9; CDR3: CASSLEVQVTDTQYF; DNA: TGTGCCAGCAGCTTAGAAGTCCAGGTCACAGATACGCAGTATTTT
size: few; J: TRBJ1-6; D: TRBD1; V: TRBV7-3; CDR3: CASSLRGTGSGSPLHF; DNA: TGTGCCAGCAGCTTACGCGGGACAGGGTCAGGTTCACCCCTCCACTTT
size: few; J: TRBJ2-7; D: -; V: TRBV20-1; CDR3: CSALPLRGAYEQYF; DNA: TGCAGTGCTCTCCCCCTTCGAGGAGCCTACGAGCAGTACTTC
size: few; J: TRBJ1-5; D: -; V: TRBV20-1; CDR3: CSAPDSEDSNQPQHF; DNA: TGCAGTGCTCCGGACAGCGAAGATAGCAATCAGCCCCAGCATTTT
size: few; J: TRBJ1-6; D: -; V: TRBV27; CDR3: CASSFRVIGSPLHF; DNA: TGTGCCAGCAGTTTTCGGGTGATTGGATCACCCCTCCACTTT
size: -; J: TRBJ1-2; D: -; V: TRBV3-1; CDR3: CASSQVGRGGYTF; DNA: TGTGCCAGCAGCCAAGTGGGCAGGGGCGGCTACACCTTC
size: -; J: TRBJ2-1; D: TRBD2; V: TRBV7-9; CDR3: CASSLDLASGGQQFF; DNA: TGTGCCAGCAGCTTAGACTTGGCTAGCGGGGGGCAGCAGTTCTTC
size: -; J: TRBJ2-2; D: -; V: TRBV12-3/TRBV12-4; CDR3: CASSPPAGRYTGELFF; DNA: TGTGCCAGCAGTCCCCCTGCGGGGCGGTACACCGGGGAGCTGTTTTTT
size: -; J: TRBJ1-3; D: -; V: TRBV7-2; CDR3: CASSLQSTSGNTIYF; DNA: TGTGCCAGCAGCCTCCAGAGCACCTCTGGAAACACCATATATTTT
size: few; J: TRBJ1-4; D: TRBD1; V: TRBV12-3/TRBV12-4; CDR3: CASSPRTGFNEKLFF; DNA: TGTGCCAGCAGTCCGCGGACAGGATTTAATGAAAAACTGTTTTTT
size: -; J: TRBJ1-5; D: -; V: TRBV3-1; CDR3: CASSQEGVYNQPQHF; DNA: TGTGCCAGCAGCCAAGAGGGGGTCTACAATCAGCCCCAGCATTTT
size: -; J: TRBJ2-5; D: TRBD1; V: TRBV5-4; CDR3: CASRQQGPLETQYF; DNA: TGTGCCAGCAGGCAACAGGGGCCCCTAGAGACCCAGTACTTC
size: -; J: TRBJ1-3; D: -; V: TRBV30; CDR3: CAWRVGSGNTIYF; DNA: TGTGCCTGGCGGGTGGGCTCTGGAAACACCATATATTTT
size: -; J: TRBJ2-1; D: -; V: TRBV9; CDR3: CASSVVVWGREQFF; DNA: TGTGCCAGCAGCGTAGTGGTCTGGGGAAGGGAGCAGTTCTTC
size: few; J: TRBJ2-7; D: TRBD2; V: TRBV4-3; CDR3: CASSQAIAGGPGEQYF; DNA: TGCGCCAGCAGCCAGGCAATAGCGGGAGGGCCGGGCGAGCAGTACTTC
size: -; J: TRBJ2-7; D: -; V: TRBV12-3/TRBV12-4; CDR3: CASSLAHPYEQYF; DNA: TGTGCCAGCAGTTTAGCGCATCCCTACGAGCAGTACTTC
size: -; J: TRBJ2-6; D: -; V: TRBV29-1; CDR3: CSVVSSAPWSGANVLTF; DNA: TGCAGCGTTGTTTCCAGCGCGCCGTGGTCTGGGGCCAACGTCCTGACTTTC
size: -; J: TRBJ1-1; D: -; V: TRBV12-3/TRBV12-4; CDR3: CASSLFPAGLNTEAFF; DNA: TGTGCCAGCAGTTTATTCCCGGCAGGTCTGAACACTGAAGCTTTCTTT
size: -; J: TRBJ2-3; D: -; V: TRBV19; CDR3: CASSRLAGDGSDTQYF; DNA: TGTGCCAGTAGTCGTCTAGCAGGGGATGGTTCAGATACGCAGTATTTT
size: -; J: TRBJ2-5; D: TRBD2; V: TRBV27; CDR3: CASSSGTSGQETQYF; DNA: TGTGCCAGCAGTTCCGGCACTAGCGGGCAAGAGACCCAGTACTTC
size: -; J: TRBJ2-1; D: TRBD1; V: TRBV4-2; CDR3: CASSQGGQGRSSYNEQFF; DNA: TGTGCCAGCAGCCAAGGGGGACAGGGGAGGAGCTCCTACAATGAGCAGTTCTTC
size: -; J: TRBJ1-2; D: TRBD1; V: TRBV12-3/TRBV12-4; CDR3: CASSLRQGSYGYTF; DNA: TGTGCCAGCAGTTTGCGACAGGGGTCCTATGGCTACACCTTC
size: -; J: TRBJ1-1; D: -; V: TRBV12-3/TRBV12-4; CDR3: CASSTEGRNTEAFF; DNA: TGTGCCAGCAGTACTGAGGGTAGGAACACTGAAGCTTTCTTT
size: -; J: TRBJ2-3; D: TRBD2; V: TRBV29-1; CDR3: CSAMLAGGQVDTQYF; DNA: TGCAGCGCCATGCTAGCGGGAGGGCAAGTAGATACGCAGTATTTT
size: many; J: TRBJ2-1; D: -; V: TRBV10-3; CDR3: CAIIRTSSYNEQFF; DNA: TGTGCCATCATTAGGACATCCAGCTACAATGAGCAGTTCTTC
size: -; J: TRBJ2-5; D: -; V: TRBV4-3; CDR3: CASSPSVGETQYF; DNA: TGCGCCAGCAGCCCCAGCGTGGGAGAGACCCAGTACTTC
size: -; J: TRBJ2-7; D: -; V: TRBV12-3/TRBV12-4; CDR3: CASSFRQLTYEQYF; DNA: TGTGCCAGCAGTTTTAGACAGTTGACCTACGAGCAGTACTTC
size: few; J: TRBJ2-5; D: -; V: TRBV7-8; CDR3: CASSLEGAPSETQYF; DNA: TGTGCCAGCAGCTTGGAAGGGGCCCCCTCAGAGACCCAGTACTTC
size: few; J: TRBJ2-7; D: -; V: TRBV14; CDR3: CASSTQYYEQYF; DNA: TGTGCCAGCAGCACTCAATACTACGAGCAGTACTTC
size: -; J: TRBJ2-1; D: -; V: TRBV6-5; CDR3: CASSRRRRGDLSYNEQFF; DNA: TGTGCCAGCAGTCGCCGAAGAAGGGGGGACCTCTCCTACAATGAGCAGTTCTTC
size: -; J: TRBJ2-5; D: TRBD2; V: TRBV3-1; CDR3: CASSRRPLKLAEQETQYF; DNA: TGTGCCAGCAGCCGAAGACCGCTGAAACTAGCGGAGCAAGAGACCCAGTACTTC
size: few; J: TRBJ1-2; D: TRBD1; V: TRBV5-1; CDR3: CASSLRGQGLYGYTF; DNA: TGCGCCAGCAGCTTGAGGGGACAGGGCCTCTATGGCTACACCTTC